The 23 T cell receptor beta chains in this list originate from one sample, sequenced in a study of cytomegalovirus exposure and HLA in healthy donors. PCR employed 60 Vbeta and 13 Jbeta primers. TCRdb's table, derived via immunoSEQ multiplex PCR, lists solely in-frame clones and lacks some. Of over 150,000 clones in the sample, 80% are singletons; the top ten hold under 6%. Sample: PBMCs. These receptor sequences come from a man younger than 40 in good health and CMV-seronegative.

The chain links TRBV6-5 to TRBJ1-5, with 7 bases identical to TRBD1. The CDR3 is 16 residues long. V was pared by 4 bases and J by 7 bases, with 13 bases of the junction left unmatched. CDR1 and CDR2 (germline): MNHEY, SVGAGI. CDR3 sequence reads: CASSSGQNPIWQPQHF. DNA of the CDR3: TGTGCCAGCAGTTCGGGACAGAACCCTATATGGCAGCCCCAGCATTTT.

This clone has just one count. The chain joins TRBV18 to TRBJ1-2; D gene ambiguous. Germline V gives CDR1 KGHSH, CDR2 LQKENI. CDR3 length: 14 residues. V was pared by 0 bases and J by 2 bases, with 7 bases between. CDR3 sequence (DNA): TGTGCCAGCTCACCACCGACTAGGAACTATGGCTACACCTTC. It translates to CASSPPTRNYGYTF. The full variable domain, completed using reference TRBV18 and TRBJ1-2, is NAGVMQNPRHLVRRRGQEARLRCSPMKGHSHVYWYRQLPEEGLKFMVYLQKENIIDESGMPKERFSAEFPKEGPSILRIQQVVRGDSAAYFCASSPPTRNYGYTFGSGTRLTVV.

The chain combines TRBV25-1 with TRBJ1-1, with 9 bases lining up with TRBD1. Trimming cost V 7 bases and J 5 bases; bases outside gene matches: 8. This CDR3 has 14 residues. The germline V gene encodes CDR1 MGHDK and CDR2 SYGVNS. For the CDR3, the DNA is TGTGCCAGCATCCGCACAGGGGGCGGAACTGAAGCTTTCTTT. This translates into CASIRTGGGTEAFF.

The rearrangement uses TRBV28 and TRBJ2-5; tentative D call: TRBD1 (6 bases). The ends were cut back, 7 bases at V and 0 bases at J, with 9 bases in the middle. The germline V gene has CDR1 MDHEN and CDR2 SYDVKM. This CDR3 has 13 amino acids. The CDR3 loop reads CASKGTYQETQYF. The CDR3 DNA sequence: TGTGCCAGCAAAGGGACATACCAAGAGACCCAGTACTTC.

This chain links TRBV4-3 with TRBJ1-6; 7 bases align to TRBD1. Per the germline V gene, CDR1 is LGHNA and CDR2 is YSLEER. V lost 5 bases and J lost 8; bases outside the gene matches: 3. This CDR3 region has 13 residues. The CDR3, as DNA: TGCGCCAGCAGCGGGCAGGGGGATTCACCCCTCCACTTT. This translates into CASSGQGDSPLHF.

The J gene is TRBJ2-7, the V gene TRBV6-1, with a weak D call TRBD1 (5 bases). V gave up 6 bases and J gave up 0 bases, with 12 bases separating them. Germline V gene lookup returns CDR1 MNHNS and CDR2 SASEGT. The CDR3 loop spans 14 amino acids. The CDR3 DNA is TGTGCCAGCAGGAAGGACACGCTCTCCTACGAGCAGTACTTC. Translating it yields CASRKDTLSYEQYF.

The chain couples TRBV27 to TRBJ2-5, with 8 bases that match TRBD2. Per germline, CDR1 MNHEY and CDR2 SMNVEV (reference sequence). V lost 3 bases and J lost 4; bases outside the gene matches: 16. This CDR3 is built from 18 residues. The CDR3 region is CASSFPVGGAWSRETQYF. CDR3 in DNA: TGTGCCAGCAGTTTTCCAGTCGGGGGGGCCTGGTCGAGAGAGACCCAGTACTTC.

The chain employs TRBV7-2 and TRBJ2-7, with 10 bases that match TRBD2. CDR1 and CDR2 from the germline V gene are SGHTA and FQGNSA. The V and J ends lost 3 bases and 3 bases, in that order; junction bases with no gene match: 2. The CDR3 loop spans 14 amino acids. The CDR3 sequence: CASSFGLADYEQYF. CDR3 coding DNA: TGTGCCAGCAGCTTCGGACTAGCGGACTACGAGCAGTACTTC.

This chain joins TRBV30 and TRBJ1-2, with TRBD1 matching over 7 bases. The CDR3 loop spans 10 amino acids. In germline, CDR1 is GTSNPN, CDR2 SVGIG (reference sequence). Trimming cost V 4 bases and J 7 bases; bases outside gene matches: 0. CDR3 DNA: TGTGCCTGGAACAGGGGTGGCTACACCTTC. Translated: CAWNRGGYTF.

This chain joins TRBV5-4 and TRBJ1-6; 8 bases line up with TRBD1. Germline V gene data show CDR1 as SGHNT and CDR2 as YYREEE (reference sequence). This CDR3 has 16 amino acids. The V segment lost 4 bases and the J segment 6 bases; nucleotides outside the gene matches: 9. This CDR3 reads CASSPTQDRVNSPLHF. The CDR3 DNA reads as TGTGCCAGCAGCCCAACACAGGACAGGGTTAATTCACCCCTCCACTTT. Full variable domain (remainder filled in from reference TRBV5-4 and TRBJ1-6): ETGVTQSPTHLIKTRGQQVTLRCSSQSGHNTVSWYQQALGQGPQFIFQYYREEENGRGNFPPRFSGLQFPNYSSELNVNALELDDSALYLCASSPTQDRVNSPLHFGNGTRLTVT.

The chain recombines TRBV15 with TRBJ2-7, with D unclear. The germline V gene has CDR1 LNHNV and CDR2 YYDKDF (reference sequence). This CDR3 has 14 amino acids. V lost 4 bases to trimming and J lost 2 bases, with 12 bases between them. This CDR3 is CATSISRSPYEQYF. The CDR3 DNA is TGTGCCACCAGCATCAGTCGCTCCCCCTACGAGCAGTACTTC. The full variable domain, its missing parts supplied by reference TRBV15 and TRBJ2-7, is DAMVIQNPRYQVTQFGKPVTLSCSQTLNHNVMYWYQQKSSQAPKLLFHYYDKDFNNEADTPDNFQSRRPNTSFCFLDIRSPGLGDTAMYLCATSISRSPYEQYFGPGTRLTVT.

This chain joins TRBV2 and TRBJ2-1, with 8 bases identical to TRBD1. The CDR3 runs to 10 residues. CDR1 and CDR2 (germline): SNHLY, FYNNEI. J was trimmed by 15 bases and V by 7 bases; bases with no gene match: 5. The CDR3 bases are TGTGCCAGCAAAGGGACAGGTTCGTTCTTC. It specifies CASKGTGSFF.

Written as DNA, the CDR3 is TGTGCCAGCAGTTTTCCAGGTTCTGTGATGTACGAGCAGTACTTC. It translates to CASSFPGSVMYEQYF. The chain couples TRBV28 to TRBJ2-7; D remains ambiguous. The CDR3 totals 15 residues. From germline, CDR1 is MDHEN and CDR2 SYDVKM. The V end was cut by 3 bases, the J end by 4 bases, with 16 bases between.

This clone was recorded a few times. The V and J genes are TRBV7-9 and TRBJ2-7; 9 bases match TRBD1. This CDR3 spans 13 amino acids. V shed 5 bases and J 8 bases; nucleotides not matched to a gene: 7. Germline V lookup: CDR1 SEHNR, CDR2 FQNEAQ (reference sequence). The CDR3, as DNA: TGTGCCAGCAGCCCCCGGGACAGGGAAAAGCAGTACTTC. It yields the protein CASSPRDREKQYF.

The rearrangement joins TRBV19 to TRBJ2-2; D gene uncertain. The V end lost 6 bases, the J end lost 3 bases, and 8 bases lay between the germline ends. Germline CDR1 is LNHDA and CDR2 is SQIVND (reference sequence). The CDR3 is 13 residues long. Here the CDR3 DNA reads TGTGCCAGTAGAAAACCGGACACCGGGGAGCTGTTTTTT. Encoded protein: CASRKPDTGELFF.

The rearrangement uses TRBV9 and TRBJ1-1; 7 bases agree with TRBD1. The V gene end was trimmed by 5 bases and the J gene end by 0 bases; junction bases not matched to a gene: 1. In germline, CDR1 is SGDLS, CDR2 YYNGEE. The CDR3 covers 13 residues. Here the CDR3 DNA reads TGTGCCAGCAGTGGGACAGTGAACACTGAAGCTTTCTTT. Amino acid sequence: CASSGTVNTEAFF.

This chain joins TRBV5-8 and TRBJ2-3; D is perhaps TRBD2 (6 bases). The V end lost 5 bases, the J end lost 7 bases, and 23 bases lay between the germline ends. The V gene's germline CDR1 is SGHTS and CDR2 YDEGEE. This CDR3 spans 16 amino acids. The CDR3 loop is CASRFPGLLWENTQYF. The CDR3 nucleotides read TGTGCCAGCAGATTTCCGGGACTCCTATGGGAAAATACGCAGTATTTT.

The chain links TRBV2 to TRBJ1-5; 8 bases agree with TRBD1. The V segment lost 10 bases and the J segment 6 bases; nucleotides outside the gene matches: 20. CDR1 and CDR2 (germline): SNHLY, FYNNEI. CDR3 length: 17 amino acids. The CDR3 DNA reads TGTGCCACCCGCCCCGCGGCTCAGGGGGCGCGCCGTCAGCCCCAGCATTTT. Translated: CATRPAAQGARRQPQHF.

This chain links TRBV27 with TRBJ1-2; perhaps TRBD1 as D (6 bases). Germline V gives CDR1 MNHEY, CDR2 SMNVEV (reference sequence). The V end was cut by 2 bases, the J end by 4 bases, with 8 bases between. The CDR3 totals 13 residues. The CDR3 is CASSLQGFYGYTF. Here the CDR3 DNA reads TGTGCCAGCAGTTTACAGGGGTTCTATGGCTACACCTTC.

V is TRBV6-1 and J is TRBJ1-1; D call uncertain. CDR3 length equals 15 residues. Trimming cost V 7 bases and J 1 base, with 16 bases left between them. CDR1 and CDR2 from the germline V gene are MNHNS and SASEGT. CDR3 loop: CASTRSTTRNTEAFF. In DNA, the CDR3 is TGTGCCAGCACCCGAAGCACCACCCGGAACACTGAAGCTTTCTTT.

The J gene is TRBJ1-2, the V gene TRBV9, with 8 bases lining up with TRBD1. This CDR3 contains 16 residues. Germline-derived CDR1 and CDR2 are SGDLS and YYNGEE. V lost 4 bases, J lost 3 bases, and 11 bases stayed unmatched. The CDR3 spells CASSPKAAGGYYGYTF. CDR3 DNA: TGTGCCAGCAGCCCCAAGGCGGCAGGGGGCTACTATGGCTACACCTTC.

The chain couples TRBV9 to TRBJ1-2, with a possible D match to TRBD1 (6 bases). Looked up from germline, CDR1 is SGDLS and CDR2 is YYNGEE. The V end was cut by 3 bases, the J end by 4 bases, with 16 bases between. This CDR3 has 15 residues. The CDR3 DNA reads TGTGCCAGCAGCGGAACGGGCCCGACAGGCTATGGCTACACCTTC. Its translation is CASSGTGPTGYGYTF.

The chain uses TRBV29-1 and TRBJ2-5; 7 nucleotides agree with TRBD1. Germline CDR1 and CDR2: SQVTM and ANQGSEA. The CDR3 is 13 amino acids. V shed 6 bases and J 7 bases; nucleotides not matched to a gene: 11. The CDR3 bases are TGCAGCGTCCGCCCTGGGACAGCCGGGACCCAGTACTTC. This gives the protein CSVRPGTAGTQYF.